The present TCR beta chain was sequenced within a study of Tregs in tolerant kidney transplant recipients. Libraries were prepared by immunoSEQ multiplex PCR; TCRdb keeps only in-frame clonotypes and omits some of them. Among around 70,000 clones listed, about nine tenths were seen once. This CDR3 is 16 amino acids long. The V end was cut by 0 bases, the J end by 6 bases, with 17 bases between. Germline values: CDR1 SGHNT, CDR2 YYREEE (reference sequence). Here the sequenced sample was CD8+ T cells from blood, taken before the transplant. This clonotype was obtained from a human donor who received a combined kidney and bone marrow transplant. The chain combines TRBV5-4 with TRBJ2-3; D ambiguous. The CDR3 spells CASSLAGGLPSDTQYF. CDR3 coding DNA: TGTGCCAGCAGCTTGGCCGGCGGTCTTCCGTCGGATACGCAGTATTTT. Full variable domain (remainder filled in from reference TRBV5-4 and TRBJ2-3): ETGVTQSPTHLIKTRGQQVTLRCSSQSGHNTVSWYQQALGQGPQFIFQYYREEENGRGNFPPRFSGLQFPNYSSELNVNALELDDSALYLCASSLAGGLPSDTQYFGPGTRLTVL.